This TCR beta chain derives from a study of blood T cell repertoires in COVID-19 (dated by TCRdb to the early 2020s). General notes on the study: Samples from collaborators originated in the United States, Italy and Spain and spanned both the acute and convalescent phases of COVID-19. The material from the prospective study consisted of cDNA or gDNA derived from T cells, B-cell-depleted T cells, or PBMCs. Subjects who had been exposed to COVID-19, were actively infected with it, or had recovered from it provided the deeply sampled blood TCRbeta repertoires that made up the dataset. A freely available public database, intended as a resource for researchers studying the immune response to SARS-CoV-2, is where the repertoires were released. The samples were drawn from two sources: the first 160 participants of the ongoing ImmuneRACE study, and 1,200 or so subjects contributed by 6 global collaborators. Sample metadata almost always included a de-identified subject ID, COVID-19 status, age in years and sex. Where available, HLA class I and class II types were obtained from metadata supplied by the sample provider rather than from assay-based typing.

On the study overall, not on this receptor specifically: How much clinical and demographic metadata was included differed by source and by participant, and the metadata was provided uncurated.

TCRbeta CDR3 regions were amplified from genomic DNA using the immunoSEQ Assay, a bias-controlled multiplex PCR. From the authors' description of their analysis: Within the assay, amplification of reference gene primers was used to estimate how many nucleated cells each sample contained. To quantify the absolute abundance of each unique TCRbeta CDR3 rearrangement, sequence reads were collapsed and filtered. Productive Simpson clonality was computed per sample as the square root of Simpson's diversity index over productive rearrangements. Entries here come from immuneACCESS through TCRdb and include only in-frame sequences with V and J called. Some clones fail to appear in such tables; in the studies checked, an unresolved V gene covers under half of the shortfall, and the cause of the remainder is unknown. V, J and clone size reflect that table, while D and trimming were determined from the DNA. A total of around 64,000 clones appear in this sample, approximately 91% of them only once. Clones ranked in the top ten supply approximately 1.5% of the sample.

The CDR3 has 11 amino acids, counting the end cysteine and phenylalanine. Solely the CDR3 DNA is kept, with 33 bases framed from the first base. V drops 6 bases and J drops 6 bases, leaving 8 bases in between. For CDR1 and CDR2, the germline V gene (reference sequence) lists SEHNR and FQNEAQ. Collaborating institutions collected whole blood in K2EDTA tubes following their own protocols. For TCRbeta analysis, collaborator samples were shipped as frozen whole blood, as isolated PBMCs, or as DNA extracted from either sample type. Comment on this clone: The antigen this receptor binds is unknown. Base qualities are not at hand, and no much larger clone is one base apart.

The clonotype was recovered from a human donor in a cohort sampled during active COVID-19. The chain links TRBV7-9 with TRBJ1-1, with no D gene named confidently. The sample consisted of peripheral blood. The DNA is as follows: TGTGCCAGCAGTCTTATGTCTGAAGCTTTCTTT. This is translated as CASSLMSEAFF. With the portions outside the CDR3 filled from the reference TRBV7-9 and TRBJ1-1 genes, the complete variable region becomes DTGVSQNPRHKITKRGQNVTFRCDPISEHNRLYWYRQTLGQGPEFLTYFQNEAQLEKSRLLSDRFSAERPKGSFSTLEIQRTEQGDSAMYLCASSLMSEAFFGQGTRLTVV.